This TCR beta chain was documented in a study of naive and memory T cell subsets. Findings and limits, study-wide: Naive repertoires, especially CD8, held a few larger clonotypes, possibly memory cells re-expressing CD45RA.

Two oligonucleotides, mixed equimolar, formed the beta constant-region primer covering TRBC1 and TRBC2. Nested alpha and beta constant-region primers with the SP2 primer drove four PCR rounds on ligated cDNA. TCRdb independently ran MiXCR on the UMI-ligation and nested PCR reads; one entry per CDR3 protein. The repertoire consists of under 150,000 distinct CDR3 sequences, with approximately 21% occurring once and the leading ten covering 0.5% to 0.75%. As regards this clonotype: What it binds is unknown.

The clonotype originates from a human donor in good health. The sequencing sample was made of naive CD8+ T cells from blood.

The CDR3 region has the DNA TGTGCCAGCAGTTTACTGGGGGGGAATGAGCAGTTCTTC. Translated, it gives CASSLLGGNEQFF. The chain employs TRBV27 and TRBJ2-1, with 7 bases fitting TRBD2. The length of the CDR3 is 13 residues. The J segment lost 7 bases and the V segment lost 2 bases, leaving 2 bases of the junction unmatched. Per the germline V gene, CDR1 is MNHEY and CDR2 is SMNVEV (reference sequence).